These 32 T cell receptor beta chains originate from one sample sequenced in a study of T cells in Graves' hyperthyroidism and ophthalmopathy. It was RNA transcripts that yielded the amplified TCR beta CDR3 regions. The TCR CDR3 first-round RT-PCR relied on the HTBI primer set. A single record per CDR3 protein comes from TCRdb applying MiXCR to the multiplex PCR reads. Seen here are roughly 840,000 distinct CDR3 sequences, 35% to 40% observed once, and the top ten hold 8.9%. The sequencing sample was made of blood. These receptors were obtained from a man between 18 and 29 years old with Graves' hyperthyroidism.

V gene TRBV7-9 combines with J gene TRBJ2-7; the D gene could be TRBD1 or TRBD2 (6 bases each). In germline, CDR1 is SEHNR, CDR2 FQNEAQ (reference sequence). Trimming took off 2 bases at V and 4 bases at J, with 15 bases between the two ends. The CDR3 contains 15 residues. The CDR3 loop reads CASSLFGGGGYEQYF. Written as DNA, the CDR3 is TGTGCCAGCAGCTTATTCGGTGGAGGGGGTTACGAGCAGTACTTC.

This clonotype was detected only a few times. This chain uses TRBV7-9 with TRBJ2-7; tentatively, D is TRBD1 or TRBD2 (6 bases each). Per germline, CDR1 SEHNR and CDR2 FQNEAQ (reference sequence). The CDR3 consists of 16 residues. V was trimmed by 5 bases and J by 2 bases, leaving 19 bases between them. CDR3 sequence: CASSKQGGYRTYEQYF. Written as DNA, the CDR3 is TGTGCCAGCAGCAAACAGGGAGGCTATCGAACCTACGAGCAGTACTTC. The whole variable domain, remainder taken from reference TRBV7-9 and TRBJ2-7, is DTGVSQNPRHKITKRGQNVTFRCDPISEHNRLYWYRQTLGQGPEFLTYFQNEAQLEKSRLLSDRFSAERPKGSFSTLEIQRTEQGDSAMYLCASSKQGGYRTYEQYFGPGTRLTVT.

This clonotype has more than one count but fewer than ten. The junction and the germline gene differ at one end; a read error may be behind it. CDR3 in DNA: TGTGCCAGCAGCTTGGCCTCTAGCGGGGGGGCCGCGAACTTC. It encodes CASSLASSGGAANF. This chain joins TRBV5-5 and TRBJ2-7; 12 positions agree with TRBD2. There are 14 residues in the CDR3. CDR1 is SGHKS and CDR2 is YYEKEE in the germline V gene (reference sequence).

Concerning this clonotype itself: With a much larger clone just one base away, this may be a read error. The chain has TRBV9 and TRBJ2-6; D remains unclear. V was clipped by 0 bases and J by 0 bases, with 10 bases between them. The CDR3 length is 17 residues. The germline CDR1 and CDR2 sequences are SGDLS and YYNGEE. The CDR3 nucleotides are TGTGCCAGCAGCGTAGTCACAAATAGCTCTGGGGCCAACGTCCTGACTTTC. This gives the protein CASSVVTNSSGANVLTF.

This chain links TRBV10-3 with TRBJ1-5, with 9 bases fitting TRBD1. The V and J ends lost 10 bases and 5 bases, in that order; junction bases with no gene match: 12. Germline V gives CDR1 ENHRY, CDR2 SYGVKD. This CDR3 is built from 15 residues. The CDR3 protein is CASLLSRDRDQPQHF. The CDR3, as DNA: TGTGCCAGCCTACTTTCCCGGGACAGGGATCAGCCCCAGCATTTT.

This chain connects TRBV7-9 to TRBJ1-4; no firm D call. Trimming stripped 4 bases from V and 7 bases from J, with 16 bases between. Germline CDR1 SEHNR, CDR2 FQNEAQ (reference sequence). The CDR3 totals 15 residues. The CDR3 DNA follows: TGTGCCAGCAGCTCCGTCGTCAGAGGAATTGAAAAACTGTTTTTT. Amino acid sequence: CASSSVVRGIEKLFF.

This clonotype was recorded a few times. The chain has TRBV20-1 and TRBJ2-5; no definite D call. The CDR3 has 13 amino acids. From germline, CDR1 is DFQATT and CDR2 SNEGSKA (reference sequence). Trimming removed 7 bases at V and 3 bases at J, with 15 bases between. The chain's CDR3 is CSGVNRAKETQYF. Here the CDR3 DNA reads TGCAGTGGGGTTAACCGGGCCAAAGAGACCCAGTACTTC.

J is TRBJ1-2 and V is TRBV2; TRBD1 aligns across 10 bases. V was pared by 3 bases and J by 7 bases, with 5 bases of the junction left unmatched. This CDR3 is 14 amino acids long. The germline CDR1 and CDR2 sequences are SNHLY and FYNNEI. The chain's CDR3 is CASSEGQGPGGYTF. For the CDR3, the DNA is TGTGCCAGCAGTGAGGGACAGGGGCCGGGTGGCTACACCTTC.

This clonotype was counted many times. The chain has TRBV24-1 and TRBJ2-6; perhaps D is TRBD1 or TRBD2 (5 bases each). V lost 5 bases and J 7 bases, leaving 8 bases between the germline ends. CDR3 size: 13 residues. Germline loops: CDR1 KGHDR, CDR2 SFDVKD. Here the CDR3 DNA reads TGTGCCACCAGTGGGGACGGTGCCAACGTCCTGACTTTC. As protein: CATSGDGANVLTF.

This clonotype has just a few counts. Germline and junction disagree at one end, which may indicate a read error. The chain uses TRBV4-1 and TRBJ1-1, with D hard to call. The CDR3 loop spans 14 amino acids. CDR1 is MGHRA, CDR2 YSYEKL, per germline. CDR3 protein: CASSSRATNTEAFF. The DNA for the CDR3 is TGTGCCAGCAGCTCCCGGGCCACGAACACTGAAGCTTTCTTT.

Points on this clonotype: A junction end diverges from the germline sequence, so it may reflect a read error. The rearrangement joins TRBV11-2 to TRBJ1-3; D gene ambiguous. Germline V lookup: CDR1 SGHAT, CDR2 FQNNGV. The length of the CDR3 is 14 residues. The CDR3 spells CASSLDRAENTIYF. The CDR3 bases are TGTGCCAGCAGCCTAGATCGAGCCGAAAACACCATATATTTT. The full variable domain, with the rest looked up from reference TRBV11-2 and TRBJ1-3, is EAGVAQSPRYKIIEKRQSVAFWCNPISGHATLYWYQQILGQGPKLLIQFQNNGVVDDSQLPKDRFSAERLKGVDSTLKIQPAKLEDSAVYLCASSLDRAENTIYFGEGSWLTVV.

Of note for this clonotype: One end of the junction does not line up with germline, which may come from a read error. The rearrangement uses TRBV5-1 and TRBJ1-2, with D perhaps matching TRBD1 (5 bases). From germline, CDR1 is SGHRS and CDR2 YFSETQ. The CDR3 is 14 residues long. CDR3: CASSQGVRELGYTF. CDR3 DNA: TGTGCCAGCAGCCAAGGGGTCAGGGAGCTTGGCTACACCTTC.

This clonotype was seen repeatedly, ten times or more. This chain links TRBV20-1 with TRBJ1-5; the D is unclear. V was trimmed by 6 bases and J by 0 bases, leaving 9 bases between them. CDR1 and CDR2 (germline): DFQATT, SNEGSKA (reference sequence). The CDR3 extends over 13 amino acids. CDR3 nucleotides: TGCAGTGCCCTCAGCCATAGCAATCAGCCCCAGCATTTT. It codes for CSALSHSNQPQHF.

This chain joins TRBV10-3 and TRBJ2-5; D unclear. V gave up 10 bases and J gave up 1 base, with 13 bases separating them. The CDR3 is 13 amino acids. Per the germline V gene, CDR1 is ENHRY and CDR2 is SYGVKD. Here the CDR3 reads CASRPPIQETQYF. The CDR3 region has the DNA TGTGCCAGCCGACCGCCGATCCAAGAGACCCAGTACTTC.

The CDR3 region has the DNA TGTGCCAGCAGACTCCTGGCGGGCCCTTCCTACGAGCAGTACTTC. Amino acids: CASRLLAGPSYEQYF. This rearrangement joins TRBV7-2 to TRBJ2-7; D may be TRBD2 (5 bases). Germline V gives CDR1 SGHTA, CDR2 FQGNSA. V was pared by 6 bases and J by 1 base, with 16 bases between. The CDR3 covers 15 residues.

The gene calls are TRBV11-2 and TRBJ1-3; tentatively, D is TRBD1 (5 bases). The V gene's germline CDR1 is SGHAT and CDR2 FQNNGV. V was shortened by 3 bases and J by 0 bases, with 12 bases between the two germline ends. The CDR3 totals 16 residues. DNA of the CDR3: TGTGCCAGCAGCTTCTGGGACGCCACCTCTGGAAACACCATATATTTT. Encoded protein: CASSFWDATSGNTIYF.

The rearrangement links TRBV19 to TRBJ2-5; D is perhaps TRBD1 or TRBD2 (5 bases each). V lost 3 bases and J 2 bases, leaving 10 bases between the germline ends. CDR1 is LNHDA, CDR2 SQIVND, per germline (reference sequence). The CDR3 length is 14 residues. CDR3 protein: CASSIEGQQETQYF. CDR3 in DNA: TGTGCCAGTAGTATCGAGGGGCAACAAGAGACCCAGTACTTC. Complete variable domain (other parts from reference TRBV19 and TRBJ2-5): DGGITQSPKYLFRKEGQNVTLSCEQNLNHDAMYWYRQDPGQGLRLIYYSQIVNDFQKGDIAEGYSVSREKKESFPLTVTSAQKNPTAFYLCASSIEGQQETQYFGPGTRLLVL.

For this clonotype: One end of the junction is discordant with germline, which a read error may explain. J is TRBJ1-2 and V is TRBV4-1; 8 bases align to TRBD1. Germline V gives CDR1 MGHRA, CDR2 YSYEKL. This CDR3 has 15 residues. CDR3 protein: CASSQGAFVGRGPPF. The CDR3 DNA follows: TGCGCCAGCAGCCAAGGGGCATTCGTTGGCAGGGGGCCTCCTTTC.

This clonotype was detected ten times or more. The rearrangement links TRBV14 to TRBJ1-2; D unresolved. Deletions cut 1 base from V and 7 bases from J, with 10 bases between. The CDR3 is made up of 13 amino acids. The germline V gene encodes CDR1 SGHDN and CDR2 FVKESK. The CDR3 loop reads CASSQGRSRGYTF. CDR3 DNA sequence: TGTGCCAGCAGCCAAGGTCGATCGCGTGGCTACACCTTC.

As regards this clonotype: A read error may be the cause here, since a much bigger clone is one base away. This chain connects TRBV7-2 to TRBJ1-3; D unresolved. The V and J ends lost 4 bases and 4 bases respectively, with 11 bases between them. The CDR3 spans 14 residues. Per germline, CDR1 SGHTA and CDR2 FQGNSA. CDR3 residues: CASSSAGLGNTIYF. The CDR3 DNA follows: TGTGCCAGCAGCTCAGCTGGGCTCGGAAACACCATATATTTT.

J is TRBJ1-6 and V is TRBV15; D remains ambiguous. Germline V gene data show CDR1 as LNHNV and CDR2 as YYDKDF (reference sequence). The length of the CDR3 is 13 residues. Trimming pared 3 bases from V and 7 bases from J, leaving 7 bases between. CDR3 bases: TGTGCCACCAGCAGTTTGGCGAATTCACCCCTCCACTTT. This gives the protein CATSSLANSPLHF.

The CDR3 sequence: CASSQDGQSYEQYF. The CDR3 DNA reads as TGCGCCAGCAGCCAAGACGGACAGTCCTACGAGCAGTACTTC. The chain recombines TRBV4-3 with TRBJ2-7, with D possibly matching TRBD1 (6 bases). Germline lookup yields CDR1 LGHNA and CDR2 YSLEER. V was trimmed by 0 bases and J by 1 base, leaving 7 bases between them. The CDR3 runs 14 residues.

This clonotype turned up a few times. V is TRBV7-3 and J is TRBJ2-2; TRBD1 matches at 7 bases. Germline values: CDR1 SGHTA, CDR2 FQGTGA. V trimming: 4 bases; J trimming: 3 bases; junction bases outside the gene matches: 5. CDR3 length: 15 amino acids. Here the CDR3 reads CASSSPGTDTGELFF. Written as DNA, the CDR3 is TGTGCCAGCAGCTCACCCGGGACAGACACCGGGGAGCTGTTTTTT.

This sequence joins TRBV2 and TRBJ2-7; 7 positions agree with TRBD1. Germline CDR1 is SNHLY and CDR2 is FYNNEI. CDR3 length equals 15 residues. V lost 6 bases and J lost 2; bases outside the gene matches: 10. The CDR3 loop reads CASSHPGTEAYEQYF. In nucleotides, the CDR3 is TGTGCCAGCAGCCACCCCGGGACAGAGGCCTACGAGCAGTACTTC.

This clonotype appeared a few times. At one of its ends the junction is not consistent with the germline gene, which may arise from a read error. The rearrangement joins TRBV3-1 to TRBJ2-7, with a tentative D call TRBD1 (5 bases). The CDR3 consists of 13 residues. Per germline, CDR1 LGHDT and CDR2 YNNKEL (reference sequence). CDR3 bases: TGCGCCAGCAGCCAAGGCCCAGGGAACGAGCAGTACTTC. Protein: CASSQGPGNEQYF.

The gene calls are TRBV19 and TRBJ2-5; TRBD2 might be the D (7 bases). Trimming took off 3 bases at V and 4 bases at J, with 12 bases between the two ends. Germline CDR1 reads LNHDA; CDR2 reads SQIVND (reference sequence). The CDR3 is made up of 14 amino acids. The DNA of the CDR3 is TGTGCCAGTAGTATCGGGGGGCCCCGAGAGACCCAGTACTTC. Protein sequence: CASSIGGPRETQYF.

This chain connects TRBV19 to TRBJ2-6, with 7 bases matching TRBD1. The germline gives CDR1 LNHDA, CDR2 SQIVND (reference sequence). V was clipped by 9 bases and J by 4 bases; unmatched bases: 12. This CDR3 has 16 residues. For the CDR3, the DNA is TGTGCCAGCTCACCCTCGACAGGGTCCGGGGCCAACGTCCTGACTTTC. Protein product: CASSPSTGSGANVLTF.

This clonotype was picked up many times. The CDR3 DNA is TGCAGCGTTACCGGAGGGCTCGACACTGAAGCTTTCTTT. Translated, it gives CSVTGGLDTEAFF. The V call is TRBV29-1, the J call TRBJ1-1; D uncertain. The V and J ends lost 5 bases and 3 bases respectively, with 13 bases between them. CDR1 SQVTM and CDR2 ANQGSEA come from the germline V gene. The CDR3 sequence is 13 residues long.

This clonotype was seen a few times. The chain links TRBV5-6 to TRBJ1-1; D not certain. V was clipped by 3 bases and J by 1 base, with 13 bases between them. The CDR3 runs 15 residues. Germline lookup yields CDR1 SGHDT and CDR2 YYEEEE. The CDR3 nucleotides are TGTGCCAGCAGCTACCTAAAACAAGGGAACACTGAAGCTTTCTTT. As protein: CASSYLKQGNTEAFF.

The chain joins TRBV7-3 to TRBJ2-5; 8 bases fit TRBD1. The CDR3 is 18 amino acids. Germline CDR1 reads SGHTA; CDR2 reads FQGTGA. Germline trimming cut 0 bases from V and 5 bases from J; bases unmatched to any gene: 14. CDR3 amino acids: CASSLTPARTGRRETQYF. The CDR3 coding sequence is TGTGCCAGCAGCTTAACTCCAGCGAGGACAGGGCGGCGGGAGACCCAGTACTTC.

This clonotype has just a few counts. A read error may account for a junction end that differs from germline. The chain combines TRBV9 with TRBJ2-5, with 8 positions matching TRBD2. Germline CDR1 reads SGDLS; CDR2 reads YYNGEE. This CDR3 is 16 amino acids long. The CDR3: CASSLTSGAIGETRYF. Written as DNA, the CDR3 is TGTGCCAGCAGCCTAACTAGCGGCGCAATAGGAGAGACCCGGTACTTC.

V is TRBV29-1 and J is TRBJ1-1, with 10 bases lining up with TRBD1. Per germline, CDR1 SQVTM and CDR2 ANQGSEA. Losses at the gene ends were 7 bases for V and 10 bases for J; bases not matched to a gene: 9. This CDR3 has 12 amino acids. The CDR3 DNA is TGCAGCGGGGATGGGACAGGGGTCGGAGCTTTCTTT. Its protein product is CSGDGTGVGAFF.